A selection of T cell receptor beta chains follows, all from one sample in a study of blood T cell repertoires in COVID-19. Clones were sequenced by immunoSEQ multiplex PCR, and TCRdb holds only the in-frame ones, with some missing. The sample records 200,000 to 300,000 clones, 86% being singletons. The sample consisted of peripheral blood. The receptors originated from an elderly woman with COVID-19, enrolled during active disease. Both conserved end residues are part of each CDR3. D genes are given only for firm matches. Expanded clones get a size class; other rows say once, few or many, or leave the size out.

d_call: TRBD1; clone_size: .; v_call: TRBV4-1; cdr3_length: 18; j_call: TRBJ1-5; cdr3_aa: CASSQDQRGTGYYQPQHF; cdr3_nt: TGCGCCAGCAGCCAAGATCAGCGGGGGACAGGGTACTATCAGCCCCAGCATTTT
d_call: .; clone_size: .; v_call: TRBV2; cdr3_length: 14; j_call: TRBJ1-4; cdr3_aa: CASSDGREGEKLFF; cdr3_nt: TGTGCCAGCAGTGACGGCAGGGAGGGTGAAAAACTGTTTTTT
d_call: .; clone_size: .; v_call: TRBV12-3/TRBV12-4; cdr3_length: 13; j_call: TRBJ1-5; cdr3_aa: CASSAGEIQPQHF; cdr3_nt: TGTGCCAGCAGTGCAGGGGAGATTCAGCCCCAGCATTTT
d_call: TRBD1; clone_size: .; v_call: TRBV29-1; cdr3_length: 15; j_call: TRBJ1-3; cdr3_aa: CSVKTGGDSGNTIYF; cdr3_nt: TGCAGCGTGAAAACAGGGGGCGACTCTGGAAACACCATATATTTT
d_call: TRBD2; clone_size: .; v_call: TRBV13; cdr3_length: 15; j_call: TRBJ2-3; cdr3_aa: CASTPGLTSTDTQYF; cdr3_nt: TGTGCCAGTACCCCGGGACTAACTAGCACAGATACGCAGTATTTT
d_call: .; clone_size: .; v_call: TRBV12-5; cdr3_length: 13; j_call: TRBJ1-2; cdr3_aa: CASGSSANYGYTF; cdr3_nt: TGTGCTAGTGGCTCCTCGGCTAACTATGGCTACACCTTC
d_call: TRBD2; clone_size: .; v_call: TRBV11-2; cdr3_length: 18; j_call: TRBJ2-3; cdr3_aa: CASSLGVTSGGSRDTQYF; cdr3_nt: TGTGCCAGCAGCTTAGGGGTTACTAGCGGGGGATCCCGGGATACGCAGTATTTT
d_call: TRBD1; clone_size: .; v_call: TRBV19; cdr3_length: 18; j_call: TRBJ1-1; cdr3_aa: CASSIGRPGQGLSTEAFF; cdr3_nt: TGTGCCAGTAGTATAGGCCGACCGGGACAGGGATTAAGCACTGAAGCTTTCTTT
d_call: .; clone_size: .; v_call: TRBV5-5; cdr3_length: 15; j_call: TRBJ1-5; cdr3_aa: CASSLSRVGNQPQHF; cdr3_nt: TGTGCCAGCAGCTTGTCCAGGGTCGGCAATCAGCCCCAGCATTTT
d_call: TRBD1; clone_size: .; v_call: TRBV28; cdr3_length: 12; j_call: TRBJ1-2; cdr3_aa: CASSPDRYGYTF; cdr3_nt: TGTGCCAGCAGCCCGGACAGGTATGGCTACACCTTC
d_call: .; clone_size: .; v_call: TRBV5-6; cdr3_length: 13; j_call: TRBJ2-3; cdr3_aa: CASSPSGTDTQYF; cdr3_nt: TGTGCCAGCAGCCCATCAGGGACAGATACGCAGTATTTT
d_call: TRBD1; clone_size: .; v_call: TRBV11-2; cdr3_length: 15; j_call: TRBJ2-3; cdr3_aa: CASSFGTGGTDTQYF; cdr3_nt: TGTGCCAGCAGCTTCGGGACAGGGGGCACAGATACGCAGTATTTT
d_call: TRBD1; clone_size: once; v_call: TRBV5-6; cdr3_length: 14; j_call: TRBJ1-6; cdr3_aa: CASSFSQGGSPLHF; cdr3_nt: TGTGCCAGCAGCTTTTCCCAGGGGGGTTCACCCCTCCACTTT
d_call: .; clone_size: .; v_call: TRBV11-2; cdr3_length: 15; j_call: TRBJ2-4; cdr3_aa: CASSLGVLAKNIQYF; cdr3_nt: TGTGCCAGCAGCTTGGGAGTGCTAGCCAAAAACATTCAGTACTTC
d_call: .; clone_size: .; v_call: TRBV6-4; cdr3_length: 14; j_call: TRBJ2-3; cdr3_aa: CASSGAGLGDTQYF; cdr3_nt: TGTGCCAGCAGTGGGGCAGGGTTGGGAGATACGCAGTATTTT
d_call: .; clone_size: .; v_call: TRBV7-2; cdr3_length: 11; j_call: TRBJ2-3; cdr3_aa: CASSLSDTQYF; cdr3_nt: TGTGCCAGCAGCTTGTCTGATACGCAGTATTTT
d_call: .; clone_size: once; v_call: TRBV7-8; cdr3_length: 18; j_call: TRBJ2-3; cdr3_aa: CASSLYPGPEPGRETQYF; cdr3_nt: TGTGCCAGCAGCTTATATCCAGGACCGGAACCCGGTAGGGAGACGCAGTATTTT
d_call: TRBD2; clone_size: .; v_call: TRBV5-5; cdr3_length: 16; j_call: TRBJ2-2; cdr3_aa: CASSLELAGGTGELFF; cdr3_nt: TGTGCCAGCAGCTTGGAACTAGCGGGGGGAACCGGGGAGCTGTTTTTT
d_call: .; clone_size: .; v_call: TRBV30; cdr3_length: 12; j_call: TRBJ1-5; cdr3_aa: CAWGTGNQPQHF; cdr3_nt: TGTGCCTGGGGGACGGGGAATCAGCCCCAGCATTTT
d_call: TRBD1; clone_size: .; v_call: TRBV5-6; cdr3_length: 14; j_call: TRBJ2-1; cdr3_aa: CASSLGQGAYEQFF; cdr3_nt: TGTGCCAGCAGCCTGGGACAGGGGGCATATGAGCAGTTCTTC
d_call: TRBD2; clone_size: few; v_call: TRBV14; cdr3_length: 16; j_call: TRBJ2-5; cdr3_aa: CASSQARGATGETQYF; cdr3_nt: TGTGCCAGCAGTCAGGCGCGGGGGGCCACGGGAGAGACCCAGTACTTC
d_call: TRBD2; clone_size: .; v_call: TRBV7-2; cdr3_length: 15; j_call: TRBJ2-3; cdr3_aa: CASSLLAGGADTQYF; cdr3_nt: TGTGCCAGCAGCCTACTAGCGGGGGGGGCAGATACGCAGTATTTT
d_call: .; clone_size: .; v_call: TRBV15; cdr3_length: 15; j_call: TRBJ1-4; cdr3_aa: CATSRDRSANEKLFF; cdr3_nt: TGTGCCACCAGCAGAGATCGAAGCGCGAATGAAAAACTGTTTTTT
d_call: TRBD1; clone_size: .; v_call: TRBV6-5; cdr3_length: 15; j_call: TRBJ1-3; cdr3_aa: CASSGDRVNGNTIYF; cdr3_nt: TGTGCCAGCAGCGGTGACAGGGTTAACGGAAACACCATATATTTT
d_call: .; clone_size: .; v_call: TRBV24-1; cdr3_length: 14; j_call: TRBJ1-2; cdr3_aa: CATSDLGTSYGYTF; cdr3_nt: TGTGCCACCAGTGACCTCGGGACAAGTTATGGCTACACCTTC
d_call: .; clone_size: .; v_call: TRBV19; cdr3_length: 12; j_call: TRBJ1-2; cdr3_aa: CASKTGTYGYTF; cdr3_nt: TGTGCCAGTAAAACAGGAACCTATGGCTACACCTTC
d_call: TRBD1; clone_size: .; v_call: TRBV2; cdr3_length: 13; j_call: TRBJ1-6; cdr3_aa: CARGQGANSPLHF; cdr3_nt: TGTGCCAGAGGACAGGGAGCGAATTCACCCCTCCACTTT
d_call: TRBD1; clone_size: .; v_call: TRBV24-1; cdr3_length: 14; j_call: TRBJ2-5; cdr3_aa: CATSASAGGETQYF; cdr3_nt: TGTGCCACCAGTGCCTCGGCAGGGGGAGAGACCCAGTACTTC
d_call: .; clone_size: few; v_call: TRBV18; cdr3_length: 14; j_call: TRBJ2-7; cdr3_aa: CASSPGTRGYEQYF; cdr3_nt: TGTGCCAGCTCACCCGGGACACGGGGCTACGAGCAGTACTTC
d_call: TRBD1; clone_size: .; v_call: TRBV5-1; cdr3_length: 16; j_call: TRBJ2-6; cdr3_aa: CASSLVQGTGANVLTF; cdr3_nt: TGCGCCAGCAGCTTGGTACAGGGGACCGGGGCCAACGTCCTGACTTTC
d_call: .; clone_size: .; v_call: TRBV7-2; cdr3_length: 15; j_call: TRBJ2-2; cdr3_aa: CASTPVGGRTGELFF; cdr3_nt: TGTGCCAGCACCCCAGTGGGGGGGCGCACCGGGGAGCTGTTTTTT
d_call: .; clone_size: .; v_call: TRBV30; cdr3_length: 15; j_call: TRBJ1-5; cdr3_aa: CAWSASMAGFVPQHF; cdr3_nt: TGTGCCTGGAGTGCTTCGATGGCGGGCTTTGTGCCCCAGCATTTT